This TCR beta chain emerged from a study of tumor-infiltrating lymphocytes in primary liver carcinoma. From 400 to 550 ng total RNA, TCR beta cDNA was generated with a primer in the constant region. Sequencing libraries for TCR beta derived from three nested multiplex PCR rounds that used slightly modified ARM-PCR. Running roughly 10 cycles apiece, the first two PCR rounds relied on TRBV1-TRBV30 forward primers together with a C-beta reverse primer. TCRdb reprocessed the multiplex PCR reads with MiXCR, giving one entry per CDR3 protein. This table has some 51,000 distinct CDR3 sequences, 70% to 85% appearing once. The CDR3 extends over 13 amino acids. Germline V CDR1 and CDR2: GTSNPN, SVGIG (reference sequence). The study's findings and limits: Reduced overlap was seen in tumor-adjacent and tumor-blood pairs versus tumor region pairs.

A note on this clonotype: Its antigen remains unidentified. One junction end does not reproduce the germline sequence, and a read error may be involved.

Extraction of RNA together with DNA used about 17-34 mg of unsorted bulk tissue. Patients underwent surgical resection for primary liver carcinoma. The chain couples TRBV30 to TRBJ2-3; D not resolved. The source material was liver tumor tissue from sampling region 3. Subset indicated: tumor region T3, left-lateral pole. This clonotype originated in a man aged 40-49 years with primary liver carcinoma and hepatitis B virus infection. Written as DNA, the CDR3 is TGTGGCTGGAGTTCAGCAATAGATGGTACGCAGTATTTT. It yields the protein CGWSSAIDGTQYF.